A selection of T cell receptor beta chains follows, all from one sample in a study of blood T cell repertoires in COVID-19. Libraries were prepared by immunoSEQ multiplex PCR; TCRdb keeps only in-frame clonotypes and omits some of them. The sample has around 99,000 clones, approximately 88% seen once; the top ten hold around 7%. Material for sequencing was peripheral blood. These receptors were taken from a man aged 45 to 65 with active or convalescent COVID-19. CDR3s include the opening cysteine and the closing phenylalanine or tryptophan. The D gene is left open where the match is weak. Size values are once, few and many counts, or a class for expanded clones, and some rows have none.

V gene,D gene,clone size,J gene,CDR3 protein,CDR3 DNA
TRBV28,TRBD1,NA,TRBJ1-6,CASSTTGFSPLHF,TGTGCCAGCAGCACGACAGGGTTCTCACCCCTCCACTTT
TRBV6-1,NA,NA,TRBJ1-1,CASSEAEGWGEAFF,TGTGCCAGCAGTGAAGCAGAGGGCTGGGGTGAAGCTTTCTTT
TRBV27,NA,few,TRBJ1-1,CASSFLGSGIGTEAFF,TGTGCCAGCAGTTTCCTTGGGTCAGGGATTGGCACTGAAGCTTTCTTT
TRBV28,NA,once,TRBJ2-5,CASSLEAAPQETQYF,TGTGCCAGCAGTTTGGAGGCGGCACCTCAAGAGACCCAGTACTTC
TRBV25-1,NA,NA,TRBJ1-6,CASSGQRRSYNSPLHF,TGTGCCAGCAGCGGACAGCGTCGCTCCTATAATTCACCCCTCCACTTT
TRBV7-6,TRBD1,NA,TRBJ2-7,CASSMGQGVQHEQYF,TGTGCCAGCAGCATGGGACAGGGGGTCCAGCACGAGCAGTACTTC
TRBV27,NA,once,TRBJ2-7,CASSYNRAPPYEQYF,TGTGCCAGCAGTTATAACAGGGCCCCCCCCTACGAGCAGTACTTC
TRBV6-1,TRBD2,NA,TRBJ2-1,CASSEVWLAGEREQFF,TGTGCCAGCAGTGAAGTTTGGTTAGCGGGAGAACGTGAGCAGTTCTTC
TRBV5-1,NA,NA,TRBJ2-5,CASSLREETQYF,TGCGCCAGCAGCCTGAGGGAGGAGACCCAGTACTTC
TRBV10-3,NA,NA,TRBJ2-5,CAISEIAVQETQYF,TGTGCCATCAGTGAGATAGCGGTGCAAGAGACCCAGTACTTC
TRBV28,NA,once,TRBJ1-5,CASSIGGQPQHF,TGTGCCAGCAGTATAGGGGGACAGCCCCAGCATTTT
TRBV19,NA,NA,TRBJ1-5,CASSIEGETSNQPQHF,TGTGCCAGTAGTATAGAGGGAGAAACTAGCAATCAGCCCCAGCATTTT
TRBV29-1,TRBD1,NA,TRBJ2-3,CSVARQGLIADTQYF,TGCAGCGTTGCCCGACAGGGCCTTATAGCAGATACGCAGTATTTT
TRBV2,NA,NA,TRBJ1-3,CASSRRDTIYF,TGTGCCAGCAGTCGGAGAGACACCATATATTTT
TRBV3-1/TRBV3-2,TRBD1,NA,TRBJ2-4,CASSQGTGGNIQYF,TGTGCCAGCAGCCAGGGGACAGGGGGCAACATTCAGTACTTC
TRBV11-2,TRBD1,NA,TRBJ2-5,CASSRDREETQYF,TGTGCCAGCAGCCGGGACAGGGAAGAGACCCAGTACTTC
TRBV28,TRBD2,NA,TRBJ2-7,CASSEAGGLHEQYF,TGTGCCAGCAGCGAAGCGGGAGGGCTGCACGAGCAGTACTTC
TRBV7-9,NA,NA,TRBJ2-2,CASSYKGELFF,TGTGCCAGCAGCTACAAAGGGGAGCTGTTTTTT
TRBV5-1,NA,NA,TRBJ1-3,CASSFSGSSGNTIYF,TGCGCCAGCAGCTTTAGCGGGTCCTCTGGAAACACCATATATTTT
TRBV30,NA,NA,TRBJ1-4,CAWSVRREKLFF,TGTGCCTGGAGTGTCCGCCGGGAAAAACTGTTTTTT
TRBV5-4,NA,once,TRBJ2-1,CASSSRHVNRPEQFF,TGTGCCAGCAGCTCCCGACACGTAAACCGACCAGAGCAGTTCTTC
TRBV9,TRBD1,NA,TRBJ1-2,CASSARQGFLRGYTF,TGTGCCAGCAGCGCCAGACAGGGGTTTTTGCGTGGCTACACCTTC
TRBV10-2,TRBD2,NA,TRBJ2-3,CASNNLAGGDTQYF,TGCGCCAGCAATAACCTAGCGGGAGGTGATACGCAGTATTTT
TRBV12-3/TRBV12-4,TRBD1,NA,TRBJ1-2,CASSPDRDYGYTF,TGTGCCAGCAGTCCCGACAGGGACTATGGCTACACCTTC
TRBV7-8,NA,NA,TRBJ1-4,CASSSRVFSSTTNEKLFF,TGTGCCAGCAGCTCCCGGGTTTTCTCCTCTACCACTAATGAAAAACTGTTTTTT
TRBV11-3,NA,NA,TRBJ2-1,CASSLGQGDEQFF,TGTGCCAGCAGCTTAGGGCAGGGTGATGAGCAGTTCTTC
TRBV11-3,TRBD2,NA,TRBJ2-1,CASSLAGGTYNEQFF,TGTGCCAGCAGCTTAGCGGGAGGAACCTACAATGAGCAGTTCTTC
TRBV7-2,TRBD1,NA,TRBJ1-2,CASSLGATGGGYTF,TGTGCCAGCAGCTTAGGAGCGACAGGGGGTGGCTACACCTTC
TRBV7-9,TRBD2,NA,TRBJ2-4,CASSFSGGPGAKNIQYF,TGTGCCAGCAGCTTTTCGGGAGGGCCCGGGGCCAAAAACATTCAGTACTTC
TRBV13,TRBD1,NA,TRBJ1-2,CASSLGDRPYGYTF,TGTGCCAGCAGCTTAGGGGACAGGCCCTATGGCTACACCTTC
TRBV27,NA,NA,TRBJ1-2,CASSPLKGDGYTF,TGTGCCAGCAGCCCCCTCAAGGGGGATGGCTACACCTTC
TRBV19,NA,once,TRBJ1-2,CASSQGTNGYTF,TGTGCCAGTTCTCAGGGAACGAATGGCTACACCTTC
TRBV30,NA,NA,TRBJ2-3,CAWSVLLSDTQYF,TGTGCCTGGAGTGTACTTCTATCAGATACGCAGTATTTT
TRBV5-1,NA,NA,TRBJ1-1,CASSLAVGGERNTEAFF,TGCGCCAGCAGCTTAGCCGTTGGAGGGGAAAGGAACACTGAAGCTTTCTTT
TRBV6-5,NA,NA,TRBJ1-2,CAASGRNFGYTF,TGTGCCGCCTCGGGGAGGAATTTTGGCTACACCTTC
TRBV3-1/TRBV3-2,NA,NA,TRBJ1-2,CASSQVIGGYTF,TGTGCCAGCAGCCAAGTCATCGGTGGCTACACCTTC
TRBV29-1,TRBD1,once,TRBJ2-1,CSVSGQGYNEQFF,TGCAGCGTGTCGGGACAGGGTTACAATGAGCAGTTCTTC
TRBV19,NA,NA,TRBJ1-4,CASSMNVRTANEKLFF,TGTGCCAGTAGTATGAACGTGCGGACAGCTAATGAAAAACTGTTTTTT
TRBV19,TRBD2,once,TRBJ2-7,CASSRLAGISYEQYF,TGTGCCAGTAGTAGACTAGCGGGAATTTCCTACGAGCAGTACTTC